This paragraph reports one TCR beta chain. Germline-derived CDR1 and CDR2 are MNHNS and SASEGT. This CDR3 has 16 amino acids. The V segment lost 4 bases and the J segment 8 bases; nucleotides outside the gene matches: 12. The data were taken from a study of shared clonotypes between healthy human individuals. Researchers divided each subset's genomic DNA evenly across several immunoSEQ plates. Assay: immunoSEQ multiplex PCR; the TCRdb copy retains only in-frame clones and omits some. This table has over 2 million clones, roughly 92% appearing once. The sequence was obtained from a man aged 18 to 35 in good health. Some clones in this sample may be carry-over from other donors' samples. This chain uses TRBV6-1 with TRBJ1-2; 11 bases map to TRBD1. The sample consisted of naive CD4+ T cells from PBMCs. Specified subset: CD45RA+ positively selected. For the CDR3, the DNA is TGTGCCAGCAGTGGCGAGTCCCGGGACAGGGGGGAAGGCTACACCTTC. Protein product: CASSGESRDRGEGYTF.